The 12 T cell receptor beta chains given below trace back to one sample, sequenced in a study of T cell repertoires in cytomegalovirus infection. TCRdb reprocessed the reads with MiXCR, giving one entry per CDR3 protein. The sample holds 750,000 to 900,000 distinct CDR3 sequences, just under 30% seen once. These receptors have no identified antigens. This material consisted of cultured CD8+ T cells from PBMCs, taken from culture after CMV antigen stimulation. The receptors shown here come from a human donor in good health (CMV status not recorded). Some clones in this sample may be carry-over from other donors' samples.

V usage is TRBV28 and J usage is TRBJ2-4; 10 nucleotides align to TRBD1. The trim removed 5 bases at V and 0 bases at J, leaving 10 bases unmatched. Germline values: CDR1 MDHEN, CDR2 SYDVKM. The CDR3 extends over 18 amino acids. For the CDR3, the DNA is TGTGCCAGCAGTCCGGGGACAGGGGTTGGGATAGCCAAAAACATTCAGTACTTC. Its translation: CASSPGTGVGIAKNIQYF.

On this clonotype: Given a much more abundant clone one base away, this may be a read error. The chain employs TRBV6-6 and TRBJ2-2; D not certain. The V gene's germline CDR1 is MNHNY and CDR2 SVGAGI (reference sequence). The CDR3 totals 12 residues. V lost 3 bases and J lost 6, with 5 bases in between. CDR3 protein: CASSYKAGELFF. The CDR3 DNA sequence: TGTGCCAGCAGTTATAAGGCCGGGGAGCTGTTTTTT.

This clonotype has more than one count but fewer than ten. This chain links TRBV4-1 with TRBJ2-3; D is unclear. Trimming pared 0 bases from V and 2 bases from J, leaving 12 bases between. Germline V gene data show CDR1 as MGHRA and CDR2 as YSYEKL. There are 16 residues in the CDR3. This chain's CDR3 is CASSQDQAEFTDTQYF. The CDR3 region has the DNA TGCGCCAGCAGCCAAGATCAGGCTGAATTCACAGATACGCAGTATTTT.

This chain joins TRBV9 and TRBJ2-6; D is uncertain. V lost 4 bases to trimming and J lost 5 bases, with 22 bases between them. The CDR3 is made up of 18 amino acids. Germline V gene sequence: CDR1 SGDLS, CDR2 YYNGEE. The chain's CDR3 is CASSPQSRQRSWANVLTF. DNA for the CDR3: TGTGCCAGCAGCCCCCAGAGCAGGCAAAGGTCTTGGGCCAACGTCCTGACTTTC.

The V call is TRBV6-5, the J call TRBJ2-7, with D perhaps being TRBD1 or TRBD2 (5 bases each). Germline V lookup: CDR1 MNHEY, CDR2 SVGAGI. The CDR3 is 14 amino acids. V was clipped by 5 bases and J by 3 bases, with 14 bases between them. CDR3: CASSNGTAFYEQYV. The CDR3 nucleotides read TGTGCCAGCAGTAACGGGACGGCGTTCTACGAGCAGTACGTC.

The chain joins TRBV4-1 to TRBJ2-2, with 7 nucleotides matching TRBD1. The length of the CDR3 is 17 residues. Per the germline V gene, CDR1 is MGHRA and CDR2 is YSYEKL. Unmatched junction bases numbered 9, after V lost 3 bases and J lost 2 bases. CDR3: CASSHPGEGANTGELFF. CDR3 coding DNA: TGCGCCAGCAGCCACCCTGGCGAGGGGGCTAACACCGGGGAGCTGTTTTTT.

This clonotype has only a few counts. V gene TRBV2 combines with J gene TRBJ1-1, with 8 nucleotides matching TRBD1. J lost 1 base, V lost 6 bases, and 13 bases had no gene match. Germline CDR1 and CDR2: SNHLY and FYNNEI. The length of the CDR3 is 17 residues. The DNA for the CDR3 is TGTGCCAGCAGGCTGGACAGGGAATTTCGGACGAACACTGAAGCTTTCTTT. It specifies CASRLDREFRTNTEAFF.

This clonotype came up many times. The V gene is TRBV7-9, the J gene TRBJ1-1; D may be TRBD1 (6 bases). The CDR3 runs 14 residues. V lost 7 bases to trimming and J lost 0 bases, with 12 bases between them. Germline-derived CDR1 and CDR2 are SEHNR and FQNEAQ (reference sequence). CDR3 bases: TGTGCCAGCATCGCAGGGGAGGTGAACACTGAAGCTTTCTTT. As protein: CASIAGEVNTEAFF.

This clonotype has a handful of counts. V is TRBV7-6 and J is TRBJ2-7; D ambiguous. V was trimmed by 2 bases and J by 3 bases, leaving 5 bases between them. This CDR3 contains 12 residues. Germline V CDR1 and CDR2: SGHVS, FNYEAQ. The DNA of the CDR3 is TGTGCCAGCAGCTTATGGAACTACGAGCAGTACGTC. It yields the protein CASSLWNYEQYV.

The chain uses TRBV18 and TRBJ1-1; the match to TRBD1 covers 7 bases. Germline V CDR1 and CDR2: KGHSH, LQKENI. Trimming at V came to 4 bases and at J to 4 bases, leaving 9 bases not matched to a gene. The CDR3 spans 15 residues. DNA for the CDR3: TGTGCCAGCTCACTAAAGACCGGGACAGTCACTGAAGCTTTCTTT. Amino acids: CASSLKTGTVTEAFF.

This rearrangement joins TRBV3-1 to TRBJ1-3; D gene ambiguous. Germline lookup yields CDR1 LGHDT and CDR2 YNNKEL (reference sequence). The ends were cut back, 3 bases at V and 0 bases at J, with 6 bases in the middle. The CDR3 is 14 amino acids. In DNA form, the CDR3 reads TGTGCCAGCAGCCATACCATCTCTGGAAACACCATATATTTT. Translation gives CASSHTISGNTIYF.

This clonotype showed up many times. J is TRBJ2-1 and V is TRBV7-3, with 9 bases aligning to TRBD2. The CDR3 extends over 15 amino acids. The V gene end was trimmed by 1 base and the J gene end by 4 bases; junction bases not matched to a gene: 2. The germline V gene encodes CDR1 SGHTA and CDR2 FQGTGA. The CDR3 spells CASSLRLAGYNEQFF. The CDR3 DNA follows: TGTGCCAGCAGCTTAAGGCTAGCGGGGTACAATGAGCAGTTCTTC. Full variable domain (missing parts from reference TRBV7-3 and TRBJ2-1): GAGVSQTPSNKVTEKGKYVELRCDPISGHTALYWYRQSLGQGPEFLIYFQGTGAADDSGLPNDRFFAVRPEGSVSTLKIQRTERGDSAVYLCASSLRLAGYNEQFFGPGTRLTVL.